One sample yielded the 32 T cell receptor beta chains listed below, sequenced in a study of T cell repertoires and Cas9 in healthy adults. Method: immunoSEQ multiplex PCR; TCRdb's copy keeps in-frame clones and lacks some. The table records more than 13,000 clones, about 89% of them present only once. The sample comprised Tregs (CD4+, CD25+, CD127-, CD137-, CD154-) from PBMCs; culture status not recorded. The receptors shown here come from a human donor in good health.

This clone came up once. The chain has TRBV7-8 and TRBJ2-5; D may be TRBD1 or TRBD2 (5 bases each). Trimming removed 4 bases from V and 1 base from J, with 10 bases in between. This CDR3 is 14 amino acids long. Germline CDR1 is SGHVS and CDR2 is FQNEAQ. The CDR3 DNA follows: TGTGCCAGCAGCTCTCTGAGGGGCCAAGAGACCCAGTACTTC. Its protein product is CASSSLRGQETQYF.

The V and J genes are TRBV5-4 and TRBJ1-1; D possibly corresponds to TRBD1 (5 bases). The CDR3 loop spans 16 amino acids. V gave up 0 bases and J gave up 3 bases, with 15 bases separating them. The V gene's germline CDR1 is SGHNT and CDR2 YYREEE (reference sequence). The CDR3 protein is CASSLGGRDGDTEAFF. The CDR3 bases are TGTGCCAGCAGCTTGGGGGGCAGGGACGGGGACACTGAAGCTTTCTTT.

DNA for the CDR3: TGTGCTAGTGGTATCGAGACAGGAGAGCAGTTCTTC. It is translated as CASGIETGEQFF. The chain uses TRBV12-5 and TRBJ2-1, with D possibly TRBD1 on 6 matching bases. The CDR3 consists of 12 residues. CDR1 is LGHNT, CDR2 FRNRAP, per germline. V gave up 5 bases and J gave up 10 bases, with 12 bases separating them.

The chain couples TRBV6-1 to TRBJ2-5; D not resolved. The V and J ends lost 6 bases and 5 bases respectively, with 7 bases between them. Germline V gene sequence: CDR1 MNHNS, CDR2 SASEGT. The CDR3 loop spans 11 amino acids. CDR3 amino acids: CASRGMETQYF. CDR3 coding DNA: TGTGCCAGCAGGGGGATGGAGACCCAGTACTTC.

A single count supports this clone. The genes are TRBV2 and TRBJ2-5; D is perhaps TRBD2 (5 bases). V was clipped by 5 bases and J by 7 bases, with 11 bases between them. Looked up from germline, CDR1 is SNHLY and CDR2 is FYNNEI. The CDR3 is 12 amino acids. CDR3 in DNA: TGTGCCAGCAGTACAGAGGGTGGGACCCAGTACTTC. It encodes CASSTEGGTQYF.

This clone showed up just once. The CDR3 DNA follows: TGTGCCAGCAGCTGGGGTACTAGCGGGCTCGCAGATACGCAGTATTTT. The encoded protein is CASSWGTSGLADTQYF. This chain connects TRBV7-8 to TRBJ2-3; 9 bases fit TRBD2. The CDR3 loop spans 16 amino acids. Germline assignment: CDR1 SGHVS and CDR2 FQNEAQ. The V gene end was trimmed by 4 bases and the J gene end by 4 bases; junction bases not matched to a gene: 9.

The chain combines TRBV19 with TRBJ2-5; D gene ambiguous. The CDR3 is made up of 12 amino acids. Germline assignment: CDR1 LNHDA and CDR2 SQIVND (reference sequence). V dropped 5 bases and J dropped 4 bases, with 8 bases sitting between them. The CDR3 loop is CASSFSGETQYF. The DNA for the CDR3 is TGTGCCAGTAGTTTTTCCGGAGAGACCCAGTACTTC.

The count of this clone is one. This sequence joins TRBV15 and TRBJ2-1; the D gene is possibly TRBD1 (5 bases). In germline, CDR1 is LNHNV, CDR2 YYDKDF (reference sequence). With 5 bases removed from V and 0 bases from J, the gap between germline ends came to 11 bases. The CDR3 is made up of 15 amino acids. The CDR3 coding sequence is TGTGCCACCAGCCTAGGGGCCAACTCCTACAATGAGCAGTTCTTC. Translation: CATSLGANSYNEQFF.

The chain links TRBV29-1 to TRBJ2-7; TRBD1 agrees at 10 bases. The CDR3 is 13 residues long. Germline V gene data show CDR1 as SQVTM and CDR2 as ANQGSEA. With V trimmed by 6 bases and J by 8 bases, 10 bases remained unmatched. CDR3 nucleotides: TGCAGCGTAGGAGCCGGGACAGGGGTCAAGCAGTACTTC. Protein sequence: CSVGAGTGVKQYF.

The chain employs TRBV7-2 and TRBJ2-3; 14 bases align to TRBD2. Germline lookup yields CDR1 SGHTA and CDR2 FQGNSA. This CDR3 is 15 amino acids long. V lost 3 bases to trimming and J lost 10 bases; unmatched junction nucleotides: 6. This CDR3 is CASSFGLAGGGPQYF. As DNA, the CDR3 is TGTGCCAGCAGCTTTGGACTAGCGGGGGGAGGTCCGCAGTATTTT. Together with reference TRBV7-2 and TRBJ2-3, the CDR3 gives the full variable domain: GAGVSQSPSNKVTEKGKDVELRCDPISGHTALYWYRQSLGQGLEFLIYFQGNSAPDKSGLPSDRFSAERTGGSVSTLTIQRTQQEDSAVYLCASSFGLAGGGPQYFGPGTRLTVL.

The rearrangement links TRBV9 to TRBJ2-3; possibly TRBD2 for D (6 bases). The CDR3 totals 15 residues. Between the trimmed V and J ends, which lost 0 bases and 6 bases, there was a span of 14 bases. The germline V gene encodes CDR1 SGDLS and CDR2 YYNGEE. This CDR3 reads CASSVGGRGRDTQYF. The CDR3 DNA sequence: TGTGCCAGCAGCGTAGGAGGAAGAGGGAGGGATACGCAGTATTTT.

The chain carries TRBV5-1 and TRBJ2-1, with D possibly being TRBD1 or TRBD2 (6 bases each). CDR3 length equals 14 residues. CDR1 SGHRS and CDR2 YFSETQ come from the germline V gene. Trimming pared 0 bases from V and 9 bases from J, leaving 13 bases between. CDR3 in DNA: TGCGCCAGCAGCTTGGTCGTTCGGGGGCGTGAGCAGTTCTTC. Amino acid sequence: CASSLVVRGREQFF.

V is TRBV6-1 and J is TRBJ2-1; a weak D match, TRBD1 (5 bases). V lost 7 bases to trimming and J lost 10 bases, with 17 bases between them. The germline CDR1 and CDR2 sequences are MNHNS and SASEGT. The CDR3 consists of 13 residues. The CDR3 DNA sequence: TGTGCCAGCAACCGAGTGGGGCAAGAGGAGCAGTTCTTC. Residues: CASNRVGQEEQFF.

The rearrangement joins TRBV5-5 to TRBJ1-6, with D perhaps TRBD1 (5 bases). Trimming stripped 4 bases from V and 9 bases from J, with 17 bases between. The CDR3 contains 15 residues. Germline CDR1 reads SGHKS; CDR2 reads YYEKEE (reference sequence). CDR3 sequence (DNA): TGTGCCAGCAGCCTCCAAGGGGTTCTTATTTCACCCCTCCACTTT. This gives the protein CASSLQGVLISPLHF.

The V and J genes are TRBV7-8 and TRBJ2-3; no firm D call. With 5 bases removed from V and 2 bases from J, the gap between germline ends came to 17 bases. This CDR3 spans 16 amino acids. Per germline, CDR1 SGHVS and CDR2 FQNEAQ. In DNA, the CDR3 is TGTGCCAGCAGCGGCAAGGACGGTTATTACACAGATACGCAGTATTTT. This codes for CASSGKDGYYTDTQYF.

This chain links TRBV6-1 with TRBJ1-3; D is ambiguous. V was pared by 3 bases and J by 7 bases, with 4 bases between. From germline, CDR1 is MNHNS and CDR2 SASEGT. The CDR3 totals 11 residues. The chain's CDR3 is CASSDWNTIYF. CDR3 nucleotides: TGTGCCAGCAGTGACTGGAACACCATATATTTT.

This clone was found once. The gene calls are TRBV6-5 and TRBJ1-5, with unresolved D. CDR1 is MNHEY, CDR2 SVGAGI, per germline. There are 13 residues in the CDR3. Trimming stripped 2 bases from V and 3 bases from J, with 5 bases between. CDR3 sequence: CASSYRDNQPQHF. Written as DNA, the CDR3 is TGTGCCAGCAGTTACCGGGACAATCAGCCCCAGCATTTT.

The chain uses TRBV5-1 and TRBJ1-6; D gene uncertain. Germline loops: CDR1 SGHRS, CDR2 YFSETQ. This CDR3 comprises 18 residues. Trimming stripped 2 bases from V and 8 bases from J, with 23 bases between. CDR3 coding DNA: TGCGCCAGCAGCTTAGGAAGGAATTCGCTTGCAATCGATTCACCCCTCCACTTT. Residues: CASSLGRNSLAIDSPLHF.

The chain carries TRBV7-2 and TRBJ2-1; 11 positions match TRBD2. This CDR3 comprises 15 residues. From germline, CDR1 is SGHTA and CDR2 FQGNSA. V lost 5 bases, J lost 7 bases, and 7 bases stayed unmatched. CDR3 in amino acids: CASSDTSGGYNEQFF. CDR3 DNA sequence: TGTGCCAGCAGCGATACTAGCGGGGGATATAATGAGCAGTTCTTC.

The rearrangement uses TRBV10-1 and TRBJ2-3; D remains ambiguous. This CDR3 contains 13 residues. Germline-derived CDR1 and CDR2 are WNHNN and SYGVQD (reference sequence). V was shortened by 7 bases and J by 2 bases, with 10 bases between the two germline ends. The CDR3 protein is CASKRTYTDTQYF. CDR3 bases: TGCGCCAGCAAAAGAACGTACACAGATACGCAGTATTTT.

V usage is TRBV6-1 and J usage is TRBJ1-2, with D maybe TRBD1 (5 bases). Trimming cost V 6 bases and J 3 bases, with 8 bases left between them. The CDR3 is made up of 12 amino acids. The germline V gene has CDR1 MNHNS and CDR2 SASEGT. In DNA form, the CDR3 reads TGTGCCAGCAGGTCGGGGGACTATGGCTACACCTTC. Translation gives CASRSGDYGYTF.

CDR3: CASSSQGAETQYF. The CDR3, as DNA: TGTGCCAGCAGCTCTCAGGGGGCGGAGACCCAGTACTTC. This chain uses TRBV11-2 with TRBJ2-5; 8 nucleotides align to TRBD1. V trimming: 4 bases; J trimming: 5 bases; junction bases outside the gene matches: 3. The CDR3 contains 13 residues. CDR1 is SGHAT and CDR2 is FQNNGV in the germline V gene. Supplemented by reference TRBV11-2 and TRBJ2-5, the full variable domain reads EAGVAQSPRYKIIEKRQSVAFWCNPISGHATLYWYQQILGQGPKLLIQFQNNGVVDDSQLPKDRFSAERLKGVDSTLKIQPAKLEDSAVYLCASSSQGAETQYFGPGTRLLVL.

This rearrangement joins TRBV7-9 to TRBJ2-5; D is uncertain. CDR1 and CDR2 (germline): SEHNR, FQNEAQ (reference sequence). CDR3 size: 13 residues. The ends were cut back, 1 base at V and 2 bases at J, with 5 bases in the middle. CDR3 in amino acids: CASSLVVQETQYF. CDR3 DNA sequence: TGTGCCAGCAGCTTAGTCGTTCAAGAGACCCAGTACTTC.

This rearrangement joins TRBV27 to TRBJ2-5; D gene ambiguous. The CDR3 is made up of 13 amino acids. Trimming removed 6 bases at V and 2 bases at J, with 10 bases between. Per the germline V gene, CDR1 is MNHEY and CDR2 is SMNVEV (reference sequence). The CDR3 reads CASSAPTQETQYF. The CDR3 DNA reads TGTGCCAGCAGCGCACCAACACAAGAGACCCAGTACTTC.

The chain carries TRBV15 and TRBJ2-7; 10 positions agree with TRBD1. Germline values: CDR1 LNHNV, CDR2 YYDKDF (reference sequence). With V trimmed by 3 bases and J by 1 base, 3 bases remained unmatched. The CDR3 consists of 15 residues. CDR3 amino acids: CATSRRQGASYEQYF. The CDR3 DNA reads as TGTGCCACCAGCAGGAGACAGGGGGCTTCCTACGAGCAGTACTTC. The entire variable domain, with the rest obtained from reference TRBV15 and TRBJ2-7, is as follows: DAMVIQNPRYQVTQFGKPVTLSCSQTLNHNVMYWYQQKSSQAPKLLFHYYDKDFNNEADTPDNFQSRRPNTSFCFLDIRSPGLGDTAMYLCATSRRQGASYEQYFGPGTRLTVT.

V and J are TRBV19 and TRBJ2-6; weak D call: TRBD1 (6 bases). Germline V gives CDR1 LNHDA, CDR2 SQIVND (reference sequence). The CDR3 sequence is 17 residues long. Trimming shortened V by 0 bases and J by 0 bases, and 9 bases separated the two germline ends. The CDR3 region is CASSIETGLSGANVLTF. As DNA, the CDR3 is TGTGCCAGTAGTATAGAGACAGGACTCTCTGGGGCCAACGTCCTGACTTTC.

CDR3 sequence reads: CASSQVGVRGETQYF. The CDR3 region has the DNA TGCGCCAGCAGCCAAGTTGGAGTGAGGGGAGAGACCCAGTACTTC. The V gene is TRBV4-1, the J gene TRBJ2-5; D is tentatively TRBD1 or TRBD2 (5 bases each). The CDR3 contains 15 residues. V shed 1 base and J shed 4 bases, with 13 bases lying between them. Germline V gene sequence: CDR1 MGHRA, CDR2 YSYEKL.

This chain links TRBV5-5 with TRBJ2-3; D gene uncertain. With 0 bases removed from V and 5 bases from J, the gap between germline ends came to 10 bases. The germline CDR1 and CDR2 sequences are SGHKS and YYEKEE (reference sequence). The CDR3 contains 14 residues. The CDR3 here is CASSLVQDLDTQYF. CDR3 nucleotides: TGTGCCAGCAGCTTGGTTCAGGACCTAGATACGCAGTATTTT.

This chain joins TRBV7-8 and TRBJ1-3; the D is unclear. The CDR3 has 18 amino acids. Germline CDR1 SGHVS, CDR2 FQNEAQ. V was cut by 2 bases and J by 1 base, with 18 bases left in between. The chain's CDR3 is CASSLRGWREESGNTIYF. The DNA of the CDR3 is TGTGCCAGCAGCTTACGGGGTTGGAGGGAAGAATCTGGAAACACCATATATTTT. The full variable domain, with the rest looked up from reference TRBV7-8 and TRBJ1-3, is GAGVSQSPRYKVAKRGQDVALRCDPISGHVSLFWYQQALGQGPEFLTYFQNEAQLDKSGLPSDRFFAERPEGSVSTLKIQRTQQEDSAVYLCASSLRGWREESGNTIYFGEGSWLTVV.

This chain uses TRBV19 with TRBJ2-7; D possibly corresponds to TRBD2 (5 bases). The CDR3 is 15 residues long. The V gene lost 3 bases and the J gene lost 0 bases, with 12 bases spanning the gap. Germline CDR1 LNHDA, CDR2 SQIVND (reference sequence). The CDR3 nucleotides read TGTGCCAGTAGTATGGACTGGGAGAGCTCCTACGAGCAGTACTTC. Its translation is CASSMDWESSYEQYF.

This rearrangement joins TRBV19 to TRBJ1-1; D unclear. The CDR3 runs 14 residues. V lost 3 bases, J lost 0 bases, and 8 bases lay in between. Germline V gene data show CDR1 as LNHDA and CDR2 as SQIVND (reference sequence). The CDR3 region is CASSMNIMNTEAFF. The CDR3 DNA reads TGTGCCAGTAGTATGAATATTATGAACACTGAAGCTTTCTTT.

The chain links TRBV7-2 to TRBJ1-2, with 7 bases matching TRBD1. The germline gives CDR1 SGHTA, CDR2 FQGNSA. This CDR3 spans 15 amino acids. The V gene end was trimmed by 5 bases and the J gene end by 3 bases; junction bases not matched to a gene: 9. The CDR3 nucleotides are TGTGCCAGCAGCCCGGGGACAGCTGTTTACTATGGCTACACCTTC. This codes for CASSPGTAVYYGYTF.